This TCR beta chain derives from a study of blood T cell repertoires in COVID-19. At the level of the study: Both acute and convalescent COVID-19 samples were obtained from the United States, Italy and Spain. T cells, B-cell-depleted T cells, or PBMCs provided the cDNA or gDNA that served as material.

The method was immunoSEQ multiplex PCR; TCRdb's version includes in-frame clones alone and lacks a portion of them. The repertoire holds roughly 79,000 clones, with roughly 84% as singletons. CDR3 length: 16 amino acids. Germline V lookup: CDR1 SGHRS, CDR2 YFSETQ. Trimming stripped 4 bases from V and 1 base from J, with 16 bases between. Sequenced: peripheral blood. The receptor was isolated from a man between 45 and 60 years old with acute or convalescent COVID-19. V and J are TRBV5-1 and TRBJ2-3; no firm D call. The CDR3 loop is CASSTLSDPRTDTQYF. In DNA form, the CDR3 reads TGCGCCAGCAGCACCCTGAGCGACCCCCGCACAGATACGCAGTATTTT.